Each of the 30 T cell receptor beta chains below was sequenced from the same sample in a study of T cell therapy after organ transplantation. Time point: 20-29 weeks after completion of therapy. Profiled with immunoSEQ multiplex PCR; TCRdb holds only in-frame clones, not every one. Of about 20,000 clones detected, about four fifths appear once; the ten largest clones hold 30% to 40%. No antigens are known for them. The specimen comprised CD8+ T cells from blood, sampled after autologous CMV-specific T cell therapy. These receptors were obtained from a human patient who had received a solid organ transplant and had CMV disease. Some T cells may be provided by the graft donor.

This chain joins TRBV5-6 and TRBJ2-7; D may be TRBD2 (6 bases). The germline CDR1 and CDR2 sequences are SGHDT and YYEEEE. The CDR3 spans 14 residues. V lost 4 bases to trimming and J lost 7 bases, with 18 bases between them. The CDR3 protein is CASSNLGTLKEQYF. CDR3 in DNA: TGTGCCAGCAGCAACCTAGGGACTCTGAAAGAGCAGTACTTC. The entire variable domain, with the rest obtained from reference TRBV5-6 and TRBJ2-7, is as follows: DAGVTQSPTHLIKTRGQQVTLRCSPKSGHDTVSWYQQALGQGPQFIFQYYEEEERQRGNFPDRFSGHQFPNYSSELNVNALLLGDSALYLCASSNLGTLKEQYFGPGTRLTVT.

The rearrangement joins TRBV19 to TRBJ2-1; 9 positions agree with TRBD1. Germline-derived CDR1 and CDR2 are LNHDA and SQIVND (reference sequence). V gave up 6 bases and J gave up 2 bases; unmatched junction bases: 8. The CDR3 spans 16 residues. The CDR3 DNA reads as TGTGCCAGTAGCTGGACAGGGGACTTAGCCTACAATGAGCAGTTCTTC. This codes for CASSWTGDLAYNEQFF.

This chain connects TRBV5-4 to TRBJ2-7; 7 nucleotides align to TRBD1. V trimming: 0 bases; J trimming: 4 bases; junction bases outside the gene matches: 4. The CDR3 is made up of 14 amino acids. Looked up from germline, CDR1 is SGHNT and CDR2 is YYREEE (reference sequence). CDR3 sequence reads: CASSLDRGPYEQYF. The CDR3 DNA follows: TGTGCCAGCAGCTTGGACAGGGGCCCTTACGAGCAGTACTTC.

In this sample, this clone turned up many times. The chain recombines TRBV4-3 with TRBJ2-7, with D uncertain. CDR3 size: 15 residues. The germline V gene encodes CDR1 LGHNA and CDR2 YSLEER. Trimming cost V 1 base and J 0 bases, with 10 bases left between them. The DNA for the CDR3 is TGCGCCAGCAGCCAAGTCGCGGACCTCTCCTACGAGCAGTACTTC. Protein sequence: CASSQVADLSYEQYF.

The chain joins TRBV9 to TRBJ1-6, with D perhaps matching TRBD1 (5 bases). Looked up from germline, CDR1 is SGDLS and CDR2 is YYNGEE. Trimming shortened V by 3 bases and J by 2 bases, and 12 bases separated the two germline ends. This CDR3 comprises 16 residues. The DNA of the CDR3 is TGTGCCAGCAGCGCGGACACCCAAACCTATAATTCACCCCTCCACTTT. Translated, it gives CASSADTQTYNSPLHF.

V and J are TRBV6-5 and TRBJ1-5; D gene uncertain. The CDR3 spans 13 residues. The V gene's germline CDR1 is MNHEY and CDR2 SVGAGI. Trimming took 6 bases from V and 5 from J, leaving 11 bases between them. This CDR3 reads CASSPGPYQPQHF. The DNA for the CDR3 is TGTGCCAGCAGCCCAGGACCCTATCAGCCCCAGCATTTT.

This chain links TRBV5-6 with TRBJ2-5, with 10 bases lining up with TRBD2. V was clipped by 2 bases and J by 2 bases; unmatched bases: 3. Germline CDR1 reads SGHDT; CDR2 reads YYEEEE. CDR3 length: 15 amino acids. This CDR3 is CASSFSGRTQETQYF. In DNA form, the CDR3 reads TGTGCCAGCAGCTTTAGCGGGAGGACACAAGAGACCCAGTACTTC.

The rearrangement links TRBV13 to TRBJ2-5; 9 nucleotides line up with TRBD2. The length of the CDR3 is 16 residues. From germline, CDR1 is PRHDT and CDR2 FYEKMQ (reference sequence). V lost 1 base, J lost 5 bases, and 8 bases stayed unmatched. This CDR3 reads CASSLAGVAGAETQYF. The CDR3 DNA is TGTGCCAGCAGCTTAGCGGGGGTAGCGGGAGCGGAGACCCAGTACTTC.

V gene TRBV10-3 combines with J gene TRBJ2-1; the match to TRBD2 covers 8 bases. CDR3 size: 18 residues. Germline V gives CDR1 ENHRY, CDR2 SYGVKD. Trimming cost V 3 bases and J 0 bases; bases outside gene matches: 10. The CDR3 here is CAISDFERGPSSYNEQFF. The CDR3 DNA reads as TGTGCCATCAGTGATTTCGAGCGGGGGCCAAGCTCCTACAATGAGCAGTTCTTC.

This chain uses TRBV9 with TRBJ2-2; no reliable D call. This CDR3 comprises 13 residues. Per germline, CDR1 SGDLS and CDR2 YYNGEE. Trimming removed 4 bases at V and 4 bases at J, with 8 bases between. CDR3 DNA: TGTGCCAGCAGCCAACGGTTCACCGGGGAGCTGTTTTTT. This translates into CASSQRFTGELFF.

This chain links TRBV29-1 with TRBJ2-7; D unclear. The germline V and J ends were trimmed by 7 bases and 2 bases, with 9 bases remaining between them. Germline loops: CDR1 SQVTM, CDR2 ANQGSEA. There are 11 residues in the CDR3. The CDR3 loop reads CSAGSAYEQYF. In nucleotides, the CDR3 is TGCAGCGCGGGCTCCGCCTACGAGCAGTACTTC.

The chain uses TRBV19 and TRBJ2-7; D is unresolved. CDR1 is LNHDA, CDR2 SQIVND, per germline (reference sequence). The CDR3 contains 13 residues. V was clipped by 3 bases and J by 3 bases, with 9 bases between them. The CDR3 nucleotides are TGTGCCAGTAGTATTTCTGTCAGCTACGAGCAGTACTTC. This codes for CASSISVSYEQYF.

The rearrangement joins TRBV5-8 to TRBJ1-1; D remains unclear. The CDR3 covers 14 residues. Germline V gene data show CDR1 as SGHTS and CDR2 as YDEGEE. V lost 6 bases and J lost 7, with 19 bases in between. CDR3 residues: CASKEVGEVDEAFF. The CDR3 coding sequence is TGTGCCAGCAAGGAGGTTGGGGAGGTAGATGAAGCTTTCTTT.

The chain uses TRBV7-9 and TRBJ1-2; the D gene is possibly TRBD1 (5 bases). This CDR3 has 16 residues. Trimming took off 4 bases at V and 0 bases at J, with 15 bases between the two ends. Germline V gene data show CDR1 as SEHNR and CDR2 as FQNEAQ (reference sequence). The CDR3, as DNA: TGTGCCAGCAGCTACCTGGGGGATGGAGCTAACTATGGCTACACCTTC. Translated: CASSYLGDGANYGYTF. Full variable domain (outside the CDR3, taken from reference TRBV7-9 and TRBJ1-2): DTGVSQNPRHKITKRGQNVTFRCDPISEHNRLYWYRQTLGQGPEFLTYFQNEAQLEKSRLLSDRFSAERPKGSFSTLEIQRTEQGDSAMYLCASSYLGDGANYGYTFGSGTRLTVV.

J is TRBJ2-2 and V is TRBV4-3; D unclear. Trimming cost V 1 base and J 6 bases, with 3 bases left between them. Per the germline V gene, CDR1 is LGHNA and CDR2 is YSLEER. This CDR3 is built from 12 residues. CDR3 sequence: CASSQGSGELFF. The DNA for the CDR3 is TGCGCCAGCAGCCAAGGGTCCGGGGAGCTGTTTTTT.

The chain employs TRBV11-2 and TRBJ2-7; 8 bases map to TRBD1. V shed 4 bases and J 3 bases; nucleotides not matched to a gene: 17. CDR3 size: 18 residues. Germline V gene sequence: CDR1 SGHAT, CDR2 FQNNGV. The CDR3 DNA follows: TGTGCCAGCAGCTCGTCCCGGGACAGGATAGCTGTTTTCTACGAGCAGTACTTC. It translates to CASSSSRDRIAVFYEQYF.

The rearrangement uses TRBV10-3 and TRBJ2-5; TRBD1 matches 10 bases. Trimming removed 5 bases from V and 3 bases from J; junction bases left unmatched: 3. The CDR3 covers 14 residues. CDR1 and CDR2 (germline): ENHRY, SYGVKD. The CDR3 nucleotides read TGTGCCATCAGTCCCGGGACAGGGGAAGAGACCCAGTACTTC. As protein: CAISPGTGEETQYF.

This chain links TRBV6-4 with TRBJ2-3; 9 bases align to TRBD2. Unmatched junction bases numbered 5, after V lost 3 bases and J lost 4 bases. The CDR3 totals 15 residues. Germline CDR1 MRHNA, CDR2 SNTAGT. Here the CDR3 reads CASSEIAGEADTQYF. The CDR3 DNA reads TGTGCCAGCAGTGAGATAGCGGGAGAGGCAGATACGCAGTATTTT.

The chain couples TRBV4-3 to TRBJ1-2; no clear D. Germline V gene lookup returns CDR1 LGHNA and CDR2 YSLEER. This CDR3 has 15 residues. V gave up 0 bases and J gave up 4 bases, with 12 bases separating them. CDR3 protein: CASSQESGGFYGYTF. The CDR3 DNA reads TGCGCCAGCAGCCAAGAATCAGGTGGATTCTATGGCTACACCTTC.

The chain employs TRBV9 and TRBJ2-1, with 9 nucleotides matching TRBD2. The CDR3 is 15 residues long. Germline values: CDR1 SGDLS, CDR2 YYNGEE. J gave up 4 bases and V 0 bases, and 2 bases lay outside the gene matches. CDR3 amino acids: CASSVVSGGYNEQFF. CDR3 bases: TGTGCCAGCAGCGTAGTTAGCGGGGGTTACAATGAGCAGTTCTTC. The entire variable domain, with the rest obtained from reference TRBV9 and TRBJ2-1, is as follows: DSGVTQTPKHLITATGQRVTLRCSPRSGDLSVYWYQQSLDQGLQFLIQYYNGEERAKGNILERFSAQQFPDLHSELNLSSLELGDSALYFCASSVVSGGYNEQFFGPGTRLTVL.

DNA for the CDR3: TGTGCCATCAGTGAGTTGCTAACGGGGGGAACCTACGAGCAGTACTTC. Encoded protein: CAISELLTGGTYEQYF. This sequence joins TRBV10-3 and TRBJ2-7; 7 bases agree with TRBD2. The CDR3 is 16 amino acids. V trimming: 1 base; J trimming: 2 bases; junction bases outside the gene matches: 8. Germline V gene data show CDR1 as ENHRY and CDR2 as SYGVKD.

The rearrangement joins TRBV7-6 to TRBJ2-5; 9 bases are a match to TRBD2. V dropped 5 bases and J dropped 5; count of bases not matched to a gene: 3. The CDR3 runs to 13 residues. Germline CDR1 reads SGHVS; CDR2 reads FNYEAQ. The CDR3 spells CASSPSGVETQYF. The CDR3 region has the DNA TGTGCCAGCAGCCCTAGCGGGGTGGAGACCCAGTACTTC. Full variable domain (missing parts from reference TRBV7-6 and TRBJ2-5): GAGVSQSPRYKVTKRGQDVALRCDPISGHVSLYWYRQALGQGPEFLTYFNYEAQQDKSGLPNDRFSAERPEGSISTLTIQRTEQRDSAMYRCASSPSGVETQYFGPGTRLLVL.

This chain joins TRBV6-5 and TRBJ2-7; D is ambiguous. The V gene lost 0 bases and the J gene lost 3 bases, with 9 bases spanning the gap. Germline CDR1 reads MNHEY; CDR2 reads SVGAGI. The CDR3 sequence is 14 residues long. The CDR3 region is CASSYSFRIYEQYF. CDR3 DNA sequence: TGTGCCAGCAGTTACTCTTTCAGGATCTACGAGCAGTACTTC.

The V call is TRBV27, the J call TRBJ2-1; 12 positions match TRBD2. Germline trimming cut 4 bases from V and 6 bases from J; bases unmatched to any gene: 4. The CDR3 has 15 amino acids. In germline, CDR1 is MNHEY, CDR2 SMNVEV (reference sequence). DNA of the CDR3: TGTGCCAGCAGTTATGGACTAGCGGGATTCAATGAGCAGTTCTTC. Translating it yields CASSYGLAGFNEQFF.

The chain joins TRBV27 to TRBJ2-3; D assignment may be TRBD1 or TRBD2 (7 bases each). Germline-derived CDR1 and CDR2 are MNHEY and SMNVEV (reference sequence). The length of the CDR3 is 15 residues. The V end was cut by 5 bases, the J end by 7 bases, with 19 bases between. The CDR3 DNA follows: TGTGCCAGCAGTCCAGGGGGGACTATCGGAAATACGCAGTATTTT. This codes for CASSPGGTIGNTQYF.

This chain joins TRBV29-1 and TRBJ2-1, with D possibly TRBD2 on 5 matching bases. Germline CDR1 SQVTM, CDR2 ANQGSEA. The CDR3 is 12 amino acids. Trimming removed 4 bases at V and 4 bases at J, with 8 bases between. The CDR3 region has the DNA TGCAGCGTTGTTTCGGGATACAATGAGCAGTTCTTC. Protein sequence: CSVVSGYNEQFF.

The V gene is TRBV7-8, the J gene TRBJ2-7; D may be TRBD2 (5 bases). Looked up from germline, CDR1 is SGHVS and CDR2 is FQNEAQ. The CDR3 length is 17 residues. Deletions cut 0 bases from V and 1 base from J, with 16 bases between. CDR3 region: CASSLARAAGLSYEQYF. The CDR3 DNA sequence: TGTGCCAGCAGCTTAGCGCGGGCTGCCGGTTTATCCTACGAGCAGTACTTC. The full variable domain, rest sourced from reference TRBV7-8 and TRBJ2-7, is GAGVSQSPRYKVAKRGQDVALRCDPISGHVSLFWYQQALGQGPEFLTYFQNEAQLDKSGLPSDRFFAERPEGSVSTLKIQRTQQEDSAVYLCASSLARAAGLSYEQYFGPGTRLTVT.

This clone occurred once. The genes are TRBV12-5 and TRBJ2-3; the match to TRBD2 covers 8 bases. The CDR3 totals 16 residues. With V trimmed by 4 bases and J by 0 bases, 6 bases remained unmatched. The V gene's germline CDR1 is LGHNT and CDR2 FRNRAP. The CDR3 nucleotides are TGTGCTAGTGGTTCCGAGCGGGGGCCAAGCACAGATACGCAGTATTTT. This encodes CASGSERGPSTDTQYF.

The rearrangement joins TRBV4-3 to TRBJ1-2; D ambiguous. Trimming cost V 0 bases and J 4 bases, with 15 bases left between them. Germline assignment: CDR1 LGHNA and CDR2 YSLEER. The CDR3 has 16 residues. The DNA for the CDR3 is TGCGCCAGCAGCCAAGATTGGACCCGACCCTTCTATGGCTACACCTTC. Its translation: CASSQDWTRPFYGYTF.

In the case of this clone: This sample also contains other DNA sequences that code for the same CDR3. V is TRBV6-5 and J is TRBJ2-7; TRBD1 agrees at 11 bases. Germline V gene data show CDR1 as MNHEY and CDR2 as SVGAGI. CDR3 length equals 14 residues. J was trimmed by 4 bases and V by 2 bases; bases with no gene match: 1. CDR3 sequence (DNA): TGTGCCAGCAGTTACGGGACAGGGGGGTACGAGCAGTACTTC. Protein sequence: CASSYGTGGYEQYF.